This T cell receptor (beta chain) was documented in a study of blood T cell repertoires in COVID-19. As for the study in general: Samples of COVID-19 (acute and convalescent) were obtained from the United States, Italy and Spain.

From germline, CDR1 is MNHEY and CDR2 SVGEGT. The CDR3 has 16 amino acids. With 6 bases clipped from V and 10 bases from J, the junction kept 11 bases outside the gene matches. Grouping used clinical history reported by participants in a survey and questionnaire. This clone was recorded only once. Some clones are missing from TCRdb's copy, which holds only in-frame ones; the method was immunoSEQ multiplex PCR. The sample shows about 150,000 clones, about 90% of them seen only once. The chain combines TRBV6-2 or TRBV6-3 with TRBJ2-1, with TRBD2 matching 14 bases. Specimen: PBMCs or T cells enriched from blood (not recorded which). This TCR was recovered from a woman in her thirties or forties who had been exposed to COVID-19. The DNA for the CDR3 is TGTGCCAGCAGCTCCGCCGGACTAGCGGGAGGACAGGAGCAGTTCTTC. This gives the protein CASSSAGLAGGQEQFF.